What follows are 18 T cell receptor beta chains derived from one specimen sequenced in a study of shared T cell receptors in the human thymus. The table came from immunoSEQ multiplex PCR; TCRdb's copy has only in-frame clones and leaves some out. The table shows hundreds of thousands of clones, with over 75% occurring only once. The sample was also reused in another study, on human thymus T cells.

The specimen sequenced was thymocytes. The receptors here all came from a boy under three years old with a congenital heart defect.

Only one count was recorded for this clone. The chain has TRBV30 and TRBJ1-4; TRBD1 is a possible D gene (5 bases). Germline CDR1 is GTSNPN and CDR2 is SVGIG (reference sequence). V lost 2 bases and J 6 bases, leaving 13 bases between the germline ends. The CDR3 is made up of 14 amino acids. CDR3 sequence (DNA): TGTGCCTGGAGTACGGGCAGGGAAGATGAAAAACTGTTTTTT. Translating gives CAWSTGREDEKLFF.

The gene calls are TRBV5-1 and TRBJ2-5, with TRBD2 identical over 9 bases. After removal of 1 base from V and 2 bases from J, the junction contained 6 bases not matched to a gene. CDR3 length: 16 amino acids. CDR1 SGHRS and CDR2 YFSETQ come from the germline V gene. CDR3 sequence reads: CASSLRLAVEQETQYF. The CDR3 coding sequence is TGCGCCAGCAGCTTGAGACTAGCGGTGGAACAAGAGACCCAGTACTTC.

The V gene is TRBV10-2, the J gene TRBJ2-2; 13 bases align to TRBD2. CDR1 is WSHSY and CDR2 is SAAADI in the germline V gene. The CDR3 loop spans 15 amino acids. V gave up 7 bases and J gave up 7 bases; unmatched junction bases: 6. CDR3 nucleotides: TGCGCCAGCACCCCGGGACTAGCGGGACTCGGGGAGCTGTTTTTT. This gives the protein CASTPGLAGLGELFF.

J is TRBJ2-7 and V is TRBV28; 9 bases align to TRBD1. Germline CDR1 reads MDHEN; CDR2 reads SYDVKM. This CDR3 spans 17 amino acids. Losses at the gene ends were 3 bases for V and 4 bases for J; bases not matched to a gene: 13. The CDR3 DNA reads TGTGCCAGCAGTTTGTGGGGGGGACAGGGAGGGGATTACGAGCAGTACTTC. Its protein is CASSLWGGQGGDYEQYF. Complete variable domain (other parts from reference TRBV28 and TRBJ2-7): DVKVTQSSRYLVKRTGEKVFLECVQDMDHENMFWYRQDPGLGLRLIYFSYDVKMKEKGDIPEGYSVSREKKERFSLILESASTNQTSMYLCASSLWGGQGGDYEQYFGPGTRLTVT.

The V and J genes are TRBV4-2 and TRBJ2-7; 7 bases fit TRBD1. Germline lookup yields CDR1 LGHNA and CDR2 YNFKEQ. The ends lost 4 bases at V and 2 bases at J; junction bases unmatched: 5. The CDR3 is 14 residues long. The CDR3 region has the DNA TGTGCCAGCAGCCCAAACAGGGGCGCCTACGAGCAGTACTTC. Its translation: CASSPNRGAYEQYF.

The gene calls are TRBV10-3 and TRBJ2-5; no reliable D call. CDR3 length: 11 residues. Germline V gene data show CDR1 as ENHRY and CDR2 as SYGVKD. V gave up 2 bases and J gave up 5 bases, with 3 bases separating them. The CDR3 sequence: CAISELETQYF. The CDR3 nucleotides read TGTGCCATCAGTGAGCTGGAGACCCAGTACTTC.

The chain recombines TRBV9 with TRBJ2-7; D is uncertain. CDR3 length equals 14 residues. Trimming shortened V by 0 bases and J by 0 bases, and 7 bases separated the two germline ends. Germline CDR1 SGDLS, CDR2 YYNGEE. CDR3 loop: CASSVGSSSYEQYF. The CDR3 DNA reads as TGTGCCAGCAGCGTAGGTTCCAGCTCCTACGAGCAGTACTTC.

V gene TRBV12-2 combines with J gene TRBJ2-7; no DNA check was done on the table's D call, TRBD2. TRBV12-2 has pseudogene status. The CDR3 is 13 amino acids. The CDR3 bases are TGTGCAAGTCGCTCCCCGAACTACTACGAGCAGTACTTC. Encoded protein: CASRSPNYYEQYF.

The rearrangement uses TRBV4-3 and TRBJ2-7; 7 positions agree with TRBD1. Germline CDR1 and CDR2: LGHNA and YSLEER. The CDR3 is 15 residues long. V was clipped by 1 base and J by 3 bases; unmatched bases: 6. CDR3 sequence: CASSQAIRGLYEQYF. The CDR3, as DNA: TGCGCCAGCAGCCAAGCTATAAGGGGGCTCTACGAGCAGTACTTC.

The J gene is TRBJ1-6, the V gene TRBV5-8, with TRBD1 matching over 9 bases. V was pared by 5 bases and J by 9 bases, with 18 bases of the junction left unmatched. CDR3 length: 18 amino acids. Germline CDR1 is SGHTS and CDR2 is YDEGEE. The CDR3 loop reads CASRPDRDRVWRASPLHF. The CDR3 DNA follows: TGTGCCAGCAGGCCAGACCGGGACAGGGTTTGGCGGGCTTCACCCCTCCACTTT.

This chain joins TRBV5-4 and TRBJ1-6, with D maybe TRBD1 (5 bases). This CDR3 has 16 amino acids. CDR1 is SGHNT and CDR2 is YYREEE in the germline V gene (reference sequence). V was trimmed by 1 base and J by 5 bases, leaving 13 bases between them. The CDR3 loop reads CASSLRWGSHNSPLHF. CDR3 sequence (DNA): TGTGCCAGCAGCTTGAGGTGGGGCTCGCATAATTCACCCCTCCACTTT.

This chain joins TRBV9 and TRBJ2-2; D ambiguous. The germline CDR1 and CDR2 sequences are SGDLS and YYNGEE. V lost 0 bases and J lost 4, with 7 bases in between. This CDR3 has 14 amino acids. This CDR3 is CASSVGSRTGELFF. In nucleotides, the CDR3 is TGTGCCAGCAGCGTAGGTAGTCGCACCGGGGAGCTGTTTTTT.

The rearrangement joins TRBV27 to TRBJ2-2; 9 nucleotides align to TRBD2. CDR3 length: 16 residues. The germline V gene has CDR1 MNHEY and CDR2 SMNVEV (reference sequence). Trimming took 5 bases from V and 7 from J; bases not matched to a gene: 11. The CDR3 DNA follows: TGTGCCAGCAGTATTTCTAGCGGGACAAGGGGCGGGGAGCTGTTTTTT. Translation gives CASSISSGTRGGELFF.

This clone came up once. This sequence joins TRBV13 and TRBJ2-7; D may be TRBD2 (6 bases). CDR1 is PRHDT, CDR2 FYEKMQ, per germline (reference sequence). This CDR3 has 17 amino acids. V was trimmed by 0 bases and J by 2 bases, leaving 17 bases between them. The chain's CDR3 is CASSLGCCGIPTYEQYF. In DNA form, the CDR3 reads TGTGCCAGCAGCTTAGGCTGTTGCGGGATTCCAACCTACGAGCAGTACTTC.

The chain uses TRBV19 and TRBJ2-1; 9 bases align to TRBD1. Trimming at V came to 4 bases and at J to 8 bases, leaving 12 bases not matched to a gene. This CDR3 has 16 residues. Germline V gives CDR1 LNHDA, CDR2 SQIVND (reference sequence). The CDR3 nucleotides read TGTGCCAGTAGTAAGGGAGGGACAGGGTTTTCCTATGAGCAGTTCTTC. This gives the protein CASSKGGTGFSYEQFF.

This clone was seen a handful of times. V and J are TRBV10-3 and TRBJ2-7; 8 bases map to TRBD1. Germline V gene lookup returns CDR1 ENHRY and CDR2 SYGVKD. The CDR3 runs to 13 residues. Unmatched junction bases numbered 3, after V lost 3 bases and J lost 5 bases. CDR3 sequence reads: CAISDGQGDEQYF. The CDR3 nucleotides are TGTGCCATCAGTGACGGACAGGGCGACGAGCAGTACTTC.

The rearrangement joins TRBV27 to TRBJ2-2, with 9 bases identical to TRBD1. The CDR3 runs to 15 residues. Losses at the gene ends were 7 bases for V and 7 bases for J; bases not matched to a gene: 10. Germline V gene lookup returns CDR1 MNHEY and CDR2 SMNVEV (reference sequence). The CDR3 DNA follows: TGTGCCAGCACCAAAGAACAGGGGGCGAACGGGGAGCTGTTTTTT. As protein: CASTKEQGANGELFF.

The gene calls are TRBV28 and TRBJ2-7; 12 bases agree with TRBD1. The CDR3 is made up of 15 amino acids. Germline loops: CDR1 MDHEN, CDR2 SYDVKM. The V gene end was trimmed by 5 bases and the J gene end by 4 bases; junction bases not matched to a gene: 6. CDR3 coding DNA: TGTGCCAGCAGTCCGGGACAGGGGGCATCTTACGAGCAGTACTTC. Its translation: CASSPGQGASYEQYF.